This T cell receptor beta chain came from a study of molecular identifiers for immune sequencing clone quantification. Study results and limitations: Highly expanded clone sizes could be underestimated through barcode sharing by identical TCR molecules. The study reportedly detected spiked Jurkat TCR RNA from one cell among about 970,000 naive cells. Clones that had above 20 RNA copies took up over 99% of effector molecules but under 1% in naive cells.

Methods described previously were used for bulk TCR libraries, and listed TCR primers were applied. TCRdb ran MiXCR on the PCR reads and lists one entry per CDR3 protein. The sample includes tens of thousands of distinct CDR3 sequences, over 20% of them seen just once. In its sample, this clonotype was seen many times. Its antigen remains unknown. Germline trimming cut 2 bases from V and 2 bases from J; bases unmatched to any gene: 5. There are 16 residues in the CDR3. Germline-derived CDR1 and CDR2 are LNHDA and SQIVND (reference sequence). Sequenced: naive CD8+ T cells from blood, with Jurkat cell RNA spiked in. Noted subset: FACS-sorted CD8+CD4-CCR7+CD45RA+ naive T cells. V usage is TRBV19 and J usage is TRBJ2-5; 10 bases fit TRBD2. This TCR was recovered from a human donor in good health. Some libraries in this study had Jurkat cell RNA spiked in. For the CDR3, the DNA is TGTGCCAGTAGTATATCTAGCGGGGGACGTCAAGAGACCCAGTACTTC. Its translation is CASSISSGGRQETQYF.